These 22 T cell receptor beta chains originate from one sample sequenced in a study of HIV-infected patients and healthy controls. TCRdb itself ran the 5' RACE reads through MiXCR, one entry per CDR3 protein. The sample carries approximately 67,000 distinct CDR3 sequences, roughly a sixth recorded once. Input material: CD4+ T cells from blood. The source is a human donor in good health.

This clonotype appeared a few times. V is TRBV10-2 and J is TRBJ2-4; D is possibly TRBD1 (5 bases). The CDR3 spans 14 residues. Germline CDR1 reads WSHSY; CDR2 reads SAAADI. Trimming left V 3 bases short and J 4 bases short, with 10 bases between. CDR3 loop: CASSDTGRKNIQYF. The CDR3 DNA sequence: TGCGCCAGCAGTGATACAGGTCGTAAAAACATTCAGTACTTC.

The chain is built from TRBV2 and TRBJ2-7; possible D gene TRBD1, 5 bases. The CDR3 covers 12 residues. Per germline, CDR1 SNHLY and CDR2 FYNNEI. Trimming took 4 bases from V and 3 from J, leaving 7 bases between them. CDR3 protein: CASSGGHYEQYF. The CDR3 bases are TGTGCCAGCAGTGGCGGACACTACGAGCAGTACTTC.

This clonotype was seen many times. The chain carries TRBV7-6 and TRBJ2-3; 10 nucleotides line up with TRBD1. Looked up from germline, CDR1 is SGHVS and CDR2 is FNYEAQ. Losses at the gene ends were 3 bases for V and 9 bases for J; bases not matched to a gene: 0. The CDR3 loop spans 12 amino acids. The CDR3 DNA follows: TGTGCCAGCAGCTTGGGACAGGGGACGCAGTATTTT. Translating it yields CASSLGQGTQYF. Full variable domain (missing parts from reference TRBV7-6 and TRBJ2-3): GAGVSQSPRYKVTKRGQDVALRCDPISGHVSLYWYRQALGQGPEFLTYFNYEAQQDKSGLPNDRFSAERPEGSISTLTIQRTEQRDSAMYRCASSLGQGTQYFGPGTRLTVL.

This clonotype was observed a handful of times. The chain employs TRBV3-1 and TRBJ1-1; D uncertain. CDR1 is LGHDT, CDR2 YNNKEL, per germline (reference sequence). V lost 1 base, J lost 1 base, and 7 bases lay in between. CDR3 size: 14 residues. CDR3 region: CASSQGAQNTEAFF. DNA for the CDR3: TGTGCCAGCAGCCAAGGAGCCCAGAACACTGAAGCTTTCTTT.

This clonotype has just a few counts. This chain joins TRBV7-2 and TRBJ2-7, with 7 bases matching TRBD1. The length of the CDR3 is 14 residues. Trimming took 5 bases from V and 0 from J; bases not matched to a gene: 4. Germline V gives CDR1 SGHTA, CDR2 FQGNSA. CDR3 sequence reads: CASSPKGASYEQYF. CDR3 bases: TGTGCCAGCAGCCCCAAGGGGGCCTCCTACGAGCAGTACTTC.

This clonotype was recorded a few times. The chain joins TRBV7-2 to TRBJ2-3, with 10 bases identical to TRBD2. The CDR3 totals 16 residues. The V and J ends lost 0 bases and 1 base, in that order; junction bases with no gene match: 1. Per the germline V gene, CDR1 is SGHTA and CDR2 is FQGNSA. CDR3 amino acids: CASSLALAGGTDTQYF. The CDR3 nucleotides read TGTGCCAGCAGCTTAGCGCTAGCGGGAGGCACAGATACGCAGTATTTT.

This clonotype was seen ten or more times. The chain uses TRBV20-1 and TRBJ1-2; 7 nucleotides align to TRBD1. The CDR3 is 14 residues long. V was clipped by 2 bases and J by 2 bases; unmatched bases: 5. CDR1 and CDR2 from the germline V gene are DFQATT and SNEGSKA (reference sequence). CDR3 amino acids: CSARLGDSNYGYTF. The CDR3 DNA is TGCAGTGCTAGACTTGGGGACAGCAACTATGGCTACACCTTC.

This clonotype was picked up a small number of times. The rearrangement joins TRBV4-2 to TRBJ2-2, with 11 bases fitting TRBD2. The CDR3 covers 17 residues. CDR1 is LGHNA and CDR2 is YNFKEQ in the germline V gene. Losses at the gene ends were 3 bases for V and 5 bases for J; bases not matched to a gene: 8. The CDR3 spells CASSHPVPSGGTGELFF. The CDR3 DNA reads TGTGCCAGCAGCCACCCCGTTCCTAGCGGGGGGACCGGGGAGCTGTTTTTT.

This clonotype was detected many times. The V gene is TRBV7-9, the J gene TRBJ2-3; 11 positions agree with TRBD2. CDR1 and CDR2 (germline): SEHNR, FQNEAQ (reference sequence). Trimming took 4 bases from V and 0 from J; bases not matched to a gene: 12. The CDR3 totals 19 residues. The CDR3 loop reads CASSYRRPGLADSTDTQYF. The CDR3 nucleotides read TGTGCCAGCAGCTACCGAAGACCGGGACTAGCGGACAGCACAGATACGCAGTATTTT.

The chain recombines TRBV29-1 with TRBJ2-1; a possible D gene is TRBD2 (6 bases). The CDR3 totals 18 residues. The germline gives CDR1 SQVTM, CDR2 ANQGSEA. Trimming took off 1 base at V and 0 bases at J, with 19 bases between the two ends. The CDR3 region is CSVEGLGGDRFSYNEQFF. The DNA of the CDR3 is TGCAGCGTTGAAGGTTTGGGCGGGGACCGATTCTCCTACAATGAGCAGTTCTTC.

In its sample, this clonotype was seen a few times. The V gene is TRBV6-1, the J gene TRBJ2-1, with D possibly matching TRBD2 (7 bases). Germline V lookup: CDR1 MNHNS, CDR2 SASEGT. The V and J ends lost 4 bases and 8 bases respectively, with 15 bases between them. This CDR3 region has 14 residues. The DNA of the CDR3 is TGTGCCAGCAGTGGATCGGGGGGCCGGGATGAGCAGTTCTTC. Translation: CASSGSGGRDEQFF.

The CDR3 DNA is TGTGCCAGCAGGAAACTGACGGGGGCGAGGGATACGCAGTATTTT. Amino acids: CASRKLTGARDTQYF. The gene calls are TRBV2 and TRBJ2-3; D possibly matches TRBD1 or TRBD2 (6 bases each). The CDR3 is 15 residues long. Germline loops: CDR1 SNHLY, CDR2 FYNNEI. Trimming removed 6 bases from V and 6 bases from J, with 19 bases in between.

This chain uses TRBV5-1 with TRBJ2-5; TRBD1 matches 7 bases. Germline V gene sequence: CDR1 SGHRS, CDR2 YFSETQ. V shed 0 bases, J shed 1 base, and the junction held 0 bases outside the gene matches. CDR3 length: 14 amino acids. CDR3 nucleotides: TGCGCCAGCAGCTTGGAGGGGGCCCAAGAGACCCAGTACTTC. Amino acids: CASSLEGAQETQYF.

The chain uses TRBV7-9 and TRBJ1-2, with 7 bases matching TRBD1. V was pared by 1 base and J by 3 bases, with 5 bases of the junction left unmatched. The CDR3 runs to 15 residues. Germline CDR1 and CDR2: SEHNR and FQNEAQ (reference sequence). This CDR3 is CASSLVGTVDYGYTF. CDR3 DNA: TGTGCCAGCAGCTTAGTGGGGACAGTTGACTATGGCTACACCTTC.

This clonotype occurred a few times. The V call is TRBV29-1, the J call TRBJ1-2; D uncertain. The length of the CDR3 is 13 residues. The V end lost 7 bases, the J end lost 3 bases, and 15 bases lay between the germline ends. Germline V gene data show CDR1 as SQVTM and CDR2 as ANQGSEA. The CDR3 DNA reads TGCAGCGCCCGGACGGCCACCGACTATGGCTACACCTTC. As protein: CSARTATDYGYTF.

There are a few counts of this clonotype. The chain is built from TRBV29-1 and TRBJ1-1; 10 positions agree with TRBD1. Germline CDR1 SQVTM, CDR2 ANQGSEA. After removal of 5 bases from V and 3 bases from J, the junction contained 9 bases not matched to a gene. The CDR3 spans 15 residues. In DNA, the CDR3 is TGCAGCGTTCGGTTAGGGGGACAGGGGTACACTGAAGCTTTCTTT. Protein sequence: CSVRLGGQGYTEAFF.

The table lists this clonotype with many counts. The V and J genes are TRBV7-2 and TRBJ2-7, with D unclear. CDR1 is SGHTA and CDR2 is FQGNSA in the germline V gene. The CDR3 covers 11 residues. V lost 5 bases, J lost 3 bases, and 5 bases lay in between. DNA of the CDR3: TGTGCCAGCAGCCCCAACTACGAGCAGTACTTC. Encoded protein: CASSPNYEQYF.

For this clonotype: This sequence may be a read error, since a much larger clone differs from it by one base. The rearrangement links TRBV6-6 to TRBJ2-3; the match to TRBD1 covers 7 bases. Germline CDR1 is MNHNY and CDR2 is SVGAGI (reference sequence). This CDR3 has 14 amino acids. DNA for the CDR3: TGTGCCGGAACACGGGACAGCCTCACAGATACGCAGTGTTTT. Encoded protein: CAGTRDSLTDTQCF.

The gene calls are TRBV7-9 and TRBJ1-1; the match to TRBD1 covers 10 bases. The CDR3 consists of 14 residues. V shed 8 bases, J shed 11 bases, and the junction held 14 bases outside the gene matches. The germline V gene encodes CDR1 SEHNR and CDR2 FQNEAQ (reference sequence). The DNA of the CDR3 is TGTGCCAGCCCTAGTGGGACAGGGGACCGAAGCGCTTTCTTT. Protein product: CASPSGTGDRSAFF.

V usage is TRBV7-9 and J usage is TRBJ1-1; D not resolved. The CDR3 extends over 13 amino acids. Germline values: CDR1 SEHNR, CDR2 FQNEAQ (reference sequence). Trimming left V 6 bases short and J 1 base short, with 9 bases between. CDR3 nucleotides: TGTGCCAGCAGGTTAATAGAGAACACTGAAGCTTTCTTT. It is translated as CASRLIENTEAFF.

This clonotype was seen repeatedly, ten times or more. The chain recombines TRBV19 with TRBJ1-2; D is ambiguous. The CDR3 is made up of 15 amino acids. The germline V and J ends were trimmed by 3 bases and 9 bases, with 20 bases remaining between them. CDR1 is LNHDA, CDR2 SQIVND, per germline (reference sequence). This CDR3 reads CASSIPGGPRPSYTF. CDR3 DNA sequence: TGTGCCAGTAGTATCCCCGGAGGGCCTCGACCTAGCTACACCTTC.

In this sample, this clonotype turned up a few times. The chain has TRBV7-9 and TRBJ1-5; D uncertain. The CDR3 is made up of 15 amino acids. Germline CDR1 is SEHNR and CDR2 is FQNEAQ (reference sequence). Trimming removed 3 bases at V and 6 bases at J, with 15 bases between. CDR3 amino acids: CASSFEGDGGQPQHF. DNA for the CDR3: TGTGCCAGCAGCTTCGAAGGTGACGGCGGTCAGCCCCAGCATTTT.